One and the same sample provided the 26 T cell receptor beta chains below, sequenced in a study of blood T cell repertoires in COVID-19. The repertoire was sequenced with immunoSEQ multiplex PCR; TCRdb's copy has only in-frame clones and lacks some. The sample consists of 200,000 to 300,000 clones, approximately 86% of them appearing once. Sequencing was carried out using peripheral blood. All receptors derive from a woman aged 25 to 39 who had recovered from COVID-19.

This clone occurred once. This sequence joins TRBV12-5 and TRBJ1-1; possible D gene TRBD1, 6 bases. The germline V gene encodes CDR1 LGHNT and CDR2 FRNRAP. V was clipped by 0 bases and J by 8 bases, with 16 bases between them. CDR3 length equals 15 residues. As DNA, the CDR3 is TGTGCTAGTGGTTTGGTACAGGGAGGGGTGGTGGAAGCTTTCTTT. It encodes CASGLVQGGVVEAFF. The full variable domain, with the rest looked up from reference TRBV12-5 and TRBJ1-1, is DARVTQTPRHKVTEMGQEVTMRCQPILGHNTVFWYRQTMMQGLELLAYFRNRAPLDDSGMPKDRFSAEMPDATLATLKIQPSEPRDSAVYFCASGLVQGGVVEAFFGQGTRLTVV.

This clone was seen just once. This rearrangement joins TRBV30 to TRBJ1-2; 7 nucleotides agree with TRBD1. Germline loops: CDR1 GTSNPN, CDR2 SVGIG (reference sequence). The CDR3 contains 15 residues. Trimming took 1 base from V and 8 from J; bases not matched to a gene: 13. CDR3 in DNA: TGTGCCTGGAGTGAGACAGGGTATCGTGATATGGGCTACACCTTC. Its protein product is CAWSETGYRDMGYTF.

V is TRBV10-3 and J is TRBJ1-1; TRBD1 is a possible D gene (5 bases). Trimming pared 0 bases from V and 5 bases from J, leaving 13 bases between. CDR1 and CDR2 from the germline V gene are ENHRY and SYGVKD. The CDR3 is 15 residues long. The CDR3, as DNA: TGTGCCATCAGTGAGTCCGTTCAGGGAGGGACTGAAGCTTTCTTT. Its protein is CAISESVQGGTEAFF.

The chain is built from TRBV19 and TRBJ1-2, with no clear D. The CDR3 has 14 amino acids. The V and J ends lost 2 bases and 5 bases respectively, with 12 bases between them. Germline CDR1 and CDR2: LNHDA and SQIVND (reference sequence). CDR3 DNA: TGTGCCAGTAGTATACCCCTCACTGATTATGGCTACACCTTC. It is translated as CASSIPLTDYGYTF. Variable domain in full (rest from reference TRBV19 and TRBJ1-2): DGGITQSPKYLFRKEGQNVTLSCEQNLNHDAMYWYRQDPGQGLRLIYYSQIVNDFQKGDIAEGYSVSREKKESFPLTVTSAQKNPTAFYLCASSIPLTDYGYTFGSGTRLTVV.

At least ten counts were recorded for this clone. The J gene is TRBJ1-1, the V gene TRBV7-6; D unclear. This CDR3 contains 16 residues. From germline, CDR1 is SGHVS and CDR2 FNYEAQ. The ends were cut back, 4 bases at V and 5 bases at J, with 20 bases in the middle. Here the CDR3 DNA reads TGTGCCAGCAGCTCCGGAATAGACCGGAGAAGGACTGAAGCTTTCTTT. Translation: CASSSGIDRRRTEAFF.

CDR3 sequence reads: CASSPQGDGNTIYF. The CDR3 nucleotides are TGTGCCAGCAGCCCACAGGGAGATGGAAACACCATATATTTT. This chain links TRBV7-2 with TRBJ1-3; TRBD1 is a possible D gene (6 bases). The CDR3 contains 14 residues. The germline V gene encodes CDR1 SGHTA and CDR2 FQGNSA. Between the trimmed V and J ends, which lost 5 bases and 3 bases, there was a span of 11 bases. Full variable domain (rest looked up from reference TRBV7-2 and TRBJ1-3): GAGVSQSPSNKVTEKGKDVELRCDPISGHTALYWYRQSLGQGLEFLIYFQGNSAPDKSGLPSDRFSAERTGGSVSTLTIQRTQQEDSAVYLCASSPQGDGNTIYFGEGSWLTVV.

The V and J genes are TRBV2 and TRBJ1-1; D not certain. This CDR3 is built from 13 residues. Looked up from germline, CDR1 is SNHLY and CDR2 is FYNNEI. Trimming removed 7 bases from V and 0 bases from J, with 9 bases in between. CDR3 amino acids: CASKKDMNTEAFF. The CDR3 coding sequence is TGTGCCAGCAAGAAAGACATGAACACTGAAGCTTTCTTT.

The CDR3 protein is CASSFGRNTEAFF. The CDR3 nucleotides are TGTGCCAGCAGCTTCGGTAGGAACACTGAAGCTTTCTTT. The rearrangement links TRBV5-5 to TRBJ1-1; D gene uncertain. CDR3 length: 13 amino acids. The germline V gene has CDR1 SGHKS and CDR2 YYEKEE (reference sequence). Trimming took 2 bases from V and 1 from J, leaving 6 bases between them.

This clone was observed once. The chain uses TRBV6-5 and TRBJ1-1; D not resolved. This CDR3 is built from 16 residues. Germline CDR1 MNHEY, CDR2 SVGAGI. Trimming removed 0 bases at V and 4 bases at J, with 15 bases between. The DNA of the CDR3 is TGTGCCAGCAGTTACTCGAAAATCAGAGGGCGCACTGAAGCTTTCTTT. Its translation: CASSYSKIRGRTEAFF.

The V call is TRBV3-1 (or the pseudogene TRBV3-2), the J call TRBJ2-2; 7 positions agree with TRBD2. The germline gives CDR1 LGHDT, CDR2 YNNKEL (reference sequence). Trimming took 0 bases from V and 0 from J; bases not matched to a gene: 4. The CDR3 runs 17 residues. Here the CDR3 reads CASSQDQAGSNTGELFF. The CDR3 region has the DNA TGTGCCAGCAGCCAAGATCAAGCGGGGTCGAACACCGGGGAGCTGTTTTTT.

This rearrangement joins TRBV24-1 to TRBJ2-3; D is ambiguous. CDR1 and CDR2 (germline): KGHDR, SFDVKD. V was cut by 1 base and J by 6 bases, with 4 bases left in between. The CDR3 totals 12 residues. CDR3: CATSDLEDTQYF. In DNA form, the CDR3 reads TGTGCCACCAGTGATTTAGAGGATACGCAGTATTTT.

The CDR3 nucleotides read TGTGCCAGCAGCCAAGATAGGACGACTAGCTACGAGCAGTACTTC. It yields the protein CASSQDRTTSYEQYF. V gene TRBV14 combines with J gene TRBJ2-7; a weak D match, TRBD2 (6 bases). This CDR3 has 15 residues. Germline V gene lookup returns CDR1 SGHDN and CDR2 FVKESK. Trimming stripped 0 bases from V and 3 bases from J, with 12 bases between.

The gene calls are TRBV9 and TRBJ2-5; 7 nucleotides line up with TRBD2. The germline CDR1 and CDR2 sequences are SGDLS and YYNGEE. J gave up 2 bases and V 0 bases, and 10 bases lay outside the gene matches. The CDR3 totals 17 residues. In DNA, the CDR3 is TGTGCCAGCAGCGTAGCACCCTTCCAGCGGGGTCAAGAGACCCAGTACTTC. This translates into CASSVAPFQRGQETQYF.

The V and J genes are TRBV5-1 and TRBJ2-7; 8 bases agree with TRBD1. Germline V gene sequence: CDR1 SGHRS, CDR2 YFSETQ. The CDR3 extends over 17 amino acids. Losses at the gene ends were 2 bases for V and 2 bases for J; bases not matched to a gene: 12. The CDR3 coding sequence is TGCGCCAGCAGCTTATACCCGACAGGGGCTATAACCTACGAGCAGTACTTC. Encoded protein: CASSLYPTGAITYEQYF. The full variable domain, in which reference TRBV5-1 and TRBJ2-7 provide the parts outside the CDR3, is KAGVTQTPRYLIKTRGQQVTLSCSPISGHRSVSWYQQTPGQGLQFLFEYFSETQRNKGNFPGRFSGRQFSNSRSEMNVSTLELGDSALYLCASSLYPTGAITYEQYFGPGTRLTVT.

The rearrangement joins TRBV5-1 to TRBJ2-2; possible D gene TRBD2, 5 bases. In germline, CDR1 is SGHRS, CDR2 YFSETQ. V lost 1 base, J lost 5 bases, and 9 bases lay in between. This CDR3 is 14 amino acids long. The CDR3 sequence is CASSLKGATGELFF. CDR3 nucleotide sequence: TGCGCCAGCAGCTTGAAGGGAGCAACCGGGGAGCTGTTTTTT.

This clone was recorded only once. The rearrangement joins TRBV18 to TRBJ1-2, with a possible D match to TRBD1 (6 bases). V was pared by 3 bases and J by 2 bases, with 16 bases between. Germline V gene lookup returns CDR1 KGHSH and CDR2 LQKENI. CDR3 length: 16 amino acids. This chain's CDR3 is CASSPMTGFGNYGYTF. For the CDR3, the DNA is TGTGCCAGCTCACCCATGACAGGATTTGGCAACTATGGCTACACCTTC.

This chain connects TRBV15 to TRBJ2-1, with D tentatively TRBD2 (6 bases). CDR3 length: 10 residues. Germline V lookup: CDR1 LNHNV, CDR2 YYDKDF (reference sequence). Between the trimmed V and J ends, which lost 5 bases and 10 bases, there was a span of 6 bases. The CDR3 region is CATSRGEQFF. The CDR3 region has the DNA TGTGCCACCAGCCGGGGGGAGCAGTTCTTC.

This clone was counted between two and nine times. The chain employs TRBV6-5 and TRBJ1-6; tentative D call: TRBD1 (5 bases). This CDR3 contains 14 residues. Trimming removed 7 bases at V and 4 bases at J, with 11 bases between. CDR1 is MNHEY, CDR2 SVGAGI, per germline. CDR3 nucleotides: TGTGCCAGCACCGACAGTCCTTATAATTCACCCCTCCACTTT. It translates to CASTDSPYNSPLHF.

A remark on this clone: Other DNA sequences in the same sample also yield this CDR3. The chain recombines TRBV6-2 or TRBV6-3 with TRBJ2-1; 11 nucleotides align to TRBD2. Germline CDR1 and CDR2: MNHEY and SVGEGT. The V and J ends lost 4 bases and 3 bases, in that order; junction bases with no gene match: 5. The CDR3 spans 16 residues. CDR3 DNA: TGTGCCAGCAGTTCTTTAGCGGGGGGGGACTACAATGAGCAGTTCTTC. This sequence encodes CASSSLAGGDYNEQFF.

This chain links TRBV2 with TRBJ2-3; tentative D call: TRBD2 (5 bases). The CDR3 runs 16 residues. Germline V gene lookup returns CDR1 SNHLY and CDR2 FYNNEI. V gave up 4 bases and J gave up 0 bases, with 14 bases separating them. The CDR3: CASSVGTGISTDTQYF. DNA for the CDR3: TGTGCCAGCAGTGTGGGAACGGGGATTAGCACAGATACGCAGTATTTT. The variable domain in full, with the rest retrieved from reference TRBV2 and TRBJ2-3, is EPEVTQTPSHQVTQMGQEVILRCVPISNHLYFYWYRQILGQKVEFLVSFYNNEISEKSEIFDDQFSVERPDGSNFTLKIRSTKLEDSAMYFCASSVGTGISTDTQYFGPGTRLTVL.

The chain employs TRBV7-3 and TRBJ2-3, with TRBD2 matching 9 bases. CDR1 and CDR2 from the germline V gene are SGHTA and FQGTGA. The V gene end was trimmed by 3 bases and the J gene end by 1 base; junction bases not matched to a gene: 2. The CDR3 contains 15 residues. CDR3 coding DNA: TGTGCCAGCAGCTTGGCGGGGGGGCGCACAGATACGCAGTATTTT. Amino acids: CASSLAGGRTDTQYF.

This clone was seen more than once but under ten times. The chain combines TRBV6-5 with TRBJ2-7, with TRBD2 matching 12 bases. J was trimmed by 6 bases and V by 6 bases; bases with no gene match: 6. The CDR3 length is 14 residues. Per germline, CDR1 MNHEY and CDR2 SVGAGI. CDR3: CASSRLAGEGEQYF. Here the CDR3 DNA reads TGTGCCAGCAGCAGACTAGCGGGGGAGGGCGAGCAGTACTTC.

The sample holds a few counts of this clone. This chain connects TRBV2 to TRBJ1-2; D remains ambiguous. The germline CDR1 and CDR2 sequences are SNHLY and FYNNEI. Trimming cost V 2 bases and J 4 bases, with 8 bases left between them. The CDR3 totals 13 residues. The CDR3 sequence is CASSENSFYGYTF. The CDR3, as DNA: TGTGCCAGCAGTGAAAACAGCTTCTATGGCTACACCTTC.

The CDR3 nucleotides are TGTGCCAGCATTCCGGACAGCTCCTACGAGCAGTACTTC. This gives the protein CASIPDSSYEQYF. The genes are TRBV7-9 and TRBJ2-7, with D possibly TRBD1 on 6 matching bases. Trimming stripped 7 bases from V and 0 bases from J, with 10 bases between. The CDR3 has 13 residues. Looked up from germline, CDR1 is SEHNR and CDR2 is FQNEAQ (reference sequence).

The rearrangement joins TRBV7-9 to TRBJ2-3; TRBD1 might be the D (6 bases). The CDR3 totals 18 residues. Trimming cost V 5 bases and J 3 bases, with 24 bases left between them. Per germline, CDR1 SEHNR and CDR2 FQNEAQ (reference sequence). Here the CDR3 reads CASSAGYQATGMTDTQYF. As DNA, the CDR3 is TGTGCCAGCAGCGCGGGTTATCAGGCTACAGGGATGACAGATACGCAGTATTTT. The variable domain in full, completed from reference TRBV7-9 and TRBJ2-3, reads DTGVSQNPRHKITKRGQNVTFRCDPISEHNRLYWYRQTLGQGPEFLTYFQNEAQLEKSRLLSDRFSAERPKGSFSTLEIQRTEQGDSAMYLCASSAGYQATGMTDTQYFGPGTRLTVL.

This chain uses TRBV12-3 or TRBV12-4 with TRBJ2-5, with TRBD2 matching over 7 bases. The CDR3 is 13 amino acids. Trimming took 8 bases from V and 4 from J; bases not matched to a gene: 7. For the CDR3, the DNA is TGTGCCAGCCCCCAGACGGGGGGAGAGACCCAGTACTTC. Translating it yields CASPQTGGETQYF.